The 21 T cell receptor beta chains below come from one sample, sequenced in a study of T cell responses to AZD1222 COVID-19 vaccine. Assay: immunoSEQ multiplex PCR; the TCRdb copy retains only in-frame clones and omits some. The table has under 100,000 clones, over 70% seen once. The sample in question was peripheral blood, obtained on day 0 of AZD1222 vaccination. The receptor set was obtained from an adult in good health.

The rearrangement uses TRBV6-5 and TRBJ2-7; 9 nucleotides align to TRBD2. The V gene's germline CDR1 is MNHEY and CDR2 SVGAGI. The CDR3 spans 14 residues. Trimming removed 7 bases from V and 7 bases from J; junction bases left unmatched: 11. The CDR3 protein is CASIPGTSTREQYF. CDR3 sequence (DNA): TGTGCCAGCATCCCTGGGACTAGCACTAGAGAGCAGTACTTC.

The chain employs TRBV19 and TRBJ2-1; possible D gene TRBD1, 6 bases. The CDR3 contains 13 residues. Between the trimmed V and J ends, which lost 5 bases and 7 bases, there was a span of 12 bases. Germline V CDR1 and CDR2: LNHDA, SQIVND (reference sequence). CDR3 residues: CASSPDRFNEQFF. The CDR3 DNA sequence: TGTGCCAGTAGTCCTGACAGGTTTAATGAGCAGTTCTTC.

This chain connects TRBV6-6 to TRBJ2-1; 12 positions match TRBD2. Germline assignment: CDR1 MNHNY and CDR2 SVGAGI (reference sequence). With V trimmed by 5 bases and J by 4 bases, 9 bases remained unmatched. The CDR3 contains 17 residues. This CDR3 reads CASSPGLLAGGYNEQFF. The CDR3 DNA follows: TGTGCCAGCAGTCCCGGTCTTCTAGCGGGAGGGTACAATGAGCAGTTCTTC.

This clone showed up many times. CDR3 protein: CASSLMLAGETQYF. In DNA form, the CDR3 reads TGCGCCAGCAGCTTGATGCTAGCGGGGGAGACCCAGTACTTC. The rearrangement joins TRBV5-1 to TRBJ2-5, with 9 bases that match TRBD2. V dropped 1 base and J dropped 5; count of bases not matched to a gene: 3. CDR3 length equals 14 residues. Germline V gene sequence: CDR1 SGHRS, CDR2 YFSETQ.

The V and J genes are TRBV2 and TRBJ1-5, with D possibly being TRBD1 (6 bases). Trimming removed 4 bases at V and 2 bases at J, with 12 bases between. This CDR3 contains 15 residues. Germline V gene sequence: CDR1 SNHLY, CDR2 FYNNEI. CDR3 sequence (DNA): TGTGCCAGCAGTGGTGTGGCAGGGGGCAATCAGCCCCAGCATTTT. Protein: CASSGVAGGNQPQHF.

V usage is TRBV28 and J usage is TRBJ1-6; no firm D call. The CDR3 length is 14 residues. V lost 1 base and J lost 7, with 8 bases in between. The germline CDR1 and CDR2 sequences are MDHEN and SYDVKM. The CDR3 loop reads CASSLSRRNSPLHF. The CDR3 DNA reads TGTGCCAGCAGTTTATCCAGGAGGAATTCACCCCTCCACTTT.

The chain has TRBV2 and TRBJ1-2, with a tentative D call TRBD1 (6 bases). The V end lost 3 bases, the J end lost 4 bases, and 12 bases lay between the germline ends. This CDR3 region has 14 residues. Germline lookup yields CDR1 SNHLY and CDR2 FYNNEI. This CDR3 reads CASSETGGSYGYTF. The CDR3 nucleotides read TGTGCCAGCAGTGAGACAGGAGGCAGCTATGGCTACACCTTC.

There are a few counts of this clone. The chain joins TRBV19 to TRBJ1-5; 9 bases match TRBD1. The germline CDR1 and CDR2 sequences are LNHDA and SQIVND (reference sequence). Unmatched junction bases numbered 14, after V lost 6 bases and J lost 8 bases. The CDR3 sequence is 16 residues long. The CDR3 loop is CASSRRLGQGTEPQHF. In nucleotides, the CDR3 is TGTGCCAGTAGCCGACGCCTGGGACAGGGCACGGAGCCCCAGCATTTT.

This rearrangement joins TRBV6-1 to TRBJ1-5; D gene unclear. Germline CDR1 MNHNS, CDR2 SASEGT. The CDR3 sequence is 13 residues long. V was shortened by 4 bases and J by 3 bases, with 7 bases between the two germline ends. The CDR3 loop is CASSVADNQPQHF. The CDR3 DNA is TGTGCCAGCAGTGTAGCCGACAATCAGCCCCAGCATTTT.

The CDR3 loop is CASRLGQVSTDTQYF. CDR3 coding DNA: TGCGCCAGCAGGCTGGGACAGGTCAGCACAGATACGCAGTATTTT. The J gene is TRBJ2-3, the V gene TRBV5-1, with 8 positions matching TRBD1. This CDR3 comprises 15 residues. Germline lookup yields CDR1 SGHRS and CDR2 YFSETQ. Trimming at V came to 5 bases and at J to 0 bases, leaving 5 bases not matched to a gene. Filled out from reference TRBV5-1 and TRBJ2-3, the complete variable domain reads KAGVTQTPRYLIKTRGQQVTLSCSPISGHRSVSWYQQTPGQGLQFLFEYFSETQRNKGNFPGRFSGRQFSNSRSEMNVSTLELGDSALYLCASRLGQVSTDTQYFGPGTRLTVL.

The chain employs TRBV27 and TRBJ1-1; 10 bases agree with TRBD1. V dropped 5 bases and J dropped 6; count of bases not matched to a gene: 6. CDR3 length: 14 amino acids. Germline CDR1 MNHEY, CDR2 SMNVEV (reference sequence). The DNA of the CDR3 is TGTGCCAGCAGTGCACTGGACAGGGGGGCTGAAGCTTTCTTT. Amino acids: CASSALDRGAEAFF.

The table lists this clone with a count of one. CDR3 in amino acids: CASSQEKGVYYGYTF. The CDR3 DNA follows: TGCGCCAGCAGCCAAGAAAAGGGGGTGTACTATGGCTACACCTTC. J is TRBJ1-2 and V is TRBV4-1, with D maybe TRBD1 (6 bases). This CDR3 comprises 15 residues. V lost 0 bases to trimming and J lost 3 bases, with 11 bases between them. Germline CDR1 reads MGHRA; CDR2 reads YSYEKL.

V and J are TRBV18 and TRBJ2-5; D is perhaps TRBD2 (5 bases). The CDR3 is 15 residues long. V lost 3 bases to trimming and J lost 3 bases, with 14 bases between them. Per the germline V gene, CDR1 is KGHSH and CDR2 is LQKENI. This chain's CDR3 is CASSPGAGSEETQYF. CDR3 bases: TGTGCCAGCTCACCGGGTGCGGGTTCGGAAGAGACCCAGTACTTC.

The V and J genes are TRBV5-4 and TRBJ2-5; D gene ambiguous. The CDR3 is 13 amino acids. V was pared by 2 bases and J by 2 bases, with 7 bases between. Germline V gene data show CDR1 as SGHNT and CDR2 as YYREEE (reference sequence). The CDR3 region is CASSLGTQETQYF. The CDR3 DNA follows: TGTGCCAGCAGCTTAGGTACACAAGAGACCCAGTACTTC.

V and J are TRBV19 and TRBJ1-2, with unresolved D. CDR3 length: 13 residues. Per the germline V gene, CDR1 is LNHDA and CDR2 is SQIVND (reference sequence). The V and J ends lost 5 bases and 2 bases respectively, with 9 bases between them. CDR3 amino acids: CASSLAGNYGYTF. Here the CDR3 DNA reads TGTGCCAGTAGTCTGGCAGGCAACTATGGCTACACCTTC.

CDR3: CASRRRASTEAFF. The CDR3 region has the DNA TGTGCCAGCAGACGACGTGCTTCGACTGAAGCTTTCTTT. This chain uses TRBV28 with TRBJ1-1; the D is unclear. This CDR3 has 13 amino acids. Germline CDR1 is MDHEN and CDR2 is SYDVKM. The V and J ends lost 6 bases and 5 bases respectively, with 13 bases between them.

CDR3 region: CASSPDSLNQPQHF. CDR3 coding DNA: TGCGCCAGCAGCCCTGACAGTCTCAATCAGCCCCAGCATTTT. V usage is TRBV5-1 and J usage is TRBJ1-5; a weak D match, TRBD1 (5 bases). V was shortened by 4 bases and J by 3 bases, with 11 bases between the two germline ends. The CDR3 extends over 14 amino acids. CDR1 and CDR2 (germline): SGHRS, YFSETQ.

This clone is termed medium-sized. The chain carries TRBV4-1 and TRBJ1-2, with D perhaps matching TRBD1 (5 bases). The germline CDR1 and CDR2 sequences are MGHRA and YSYEKL. CDR3 length equals 14 residues. Trimming removed 0 bases from V and 8 bases from J, with 13 bases in between. As DNA, the CDR3 is TGCGCCAGCAGCCAAGATCACAGGTCGCAAGGCTACACCTTC. Its protein is CASSQDHRSQGYTF.

The rearrangement joins TRBV5-1 to TRBJ1-4, with D maybe TRBD1 (5 bases). From germline, CDR1 is SGHRS and CDR2 YFSETQ. The CDR3 loop spans 14 amino acids. V was cut by 1 base and J by 8 bases, with 12 bases left in between. The CDR3 region has the DNA TGCGCCAGCAGCTTGAACCAGGGTGGGGAAAAACTGTTTTTT. It specifies CASSLNQGGEKLFF. Looking up the rest from reference TRBV5-1 and TRBJ1-4 gives the full variable domain: KAGVTQTPRYLIKTRGQQVTLSCSPISGHRSVSWYQQTPGQGLQFLFEYFSETQRNKGNFPGRFSGRQFSNSRSEMNVSTLELGDSALYLCASSLNQGGEKLFFGSGTQLSVL.

About this clone: The same CDR3 can be traced to other DNA sequences in this sample. The chain employs TRBV2 and TRBJ2-5; D not resolved. The V gene lost 8 bases and the J gene lost 0 bases, with 7 bases spanning the gap. Per germline, CDR1 SNHLY and CDR2 FYNNEI. There are 12 residues in the CDR3. The CDR3 spells CASVGYQETQYF. CDR3 nucleotides: TGTGCCAGCGTCGGTTACCAAGAGACCCAGTACTTC. Full variable domain (outside the CDR3, taken from reference TRBV2 and TRBJ2-5): EPEVTQTPSHQVTQMGQEVILRCVPISNHLYFYWYRQILGQKVEFLVSFYNNEISEKSEIFDDQFSVERPDGSNFTLKIRSTKLEDSAMYFCASVGYQETQYFGPGTRLLVL.

The chain has TRBV3-1 (or the pseudogene TRBV3-2) and TRBJ2-7; D might be TRBD2 (7 bases). The length of the CDR3 is 14 residues. CDR1 LGHDT and CDR2 YNNKEL come from the germline V gene (reference sequence). V was clipped by 6 bases and J by 1 base, with 13 bases between them. The chain's CDR3 is CASSMGGASYEQYF. DNA for the CDR3: TGTGCCAGCAGTATGGGGGGGGCGTCCTACGAGCAGTACTTC.